This TCR beta chain comes out of a study of breast tumors, draining lymph nodes, adjacent tissues. General observations from the study: Tumors had less TCR diversity than lymph nodes, more than nontumor tissue. That most tumor T cells come from lymph nodes remained unproven. Most tumor T cells seemingly derive from lymph node, then expand in tumor.

With V trimmed by 3 bases and J by 4 bases, 7 bases remained unmatched. CDR3 length equals 16 residues. Germline V gene data show CDR1 as SEHNR and CDR2 as FQNEAQ (reference sequence). This clonotype was picked up many times. The antigen remains unidentified. TCRdb processed the multiplex PCR reads anew with MiXCR; each CDR3 protein has one entry. The table shows around 13,000 distinct CDR3 sequences, with 55% to 75% occurring only once. Sequencing input: tumor-adjacent breast tissue. The sequence derives from a female donor with breast cancer. Some clones in this sample may be carry-over from other donors' samples. V usage is TRBV7-9 and J usage is TRBJ2-5, with TRBD1 matching 11 bases. CDR3 bases: TGTGCCAGCAGCTTCCCGGGACAGGGGGGGGGAGAGACCCAGTACTTC. Translation: CASSFPGQGGGETQYF.